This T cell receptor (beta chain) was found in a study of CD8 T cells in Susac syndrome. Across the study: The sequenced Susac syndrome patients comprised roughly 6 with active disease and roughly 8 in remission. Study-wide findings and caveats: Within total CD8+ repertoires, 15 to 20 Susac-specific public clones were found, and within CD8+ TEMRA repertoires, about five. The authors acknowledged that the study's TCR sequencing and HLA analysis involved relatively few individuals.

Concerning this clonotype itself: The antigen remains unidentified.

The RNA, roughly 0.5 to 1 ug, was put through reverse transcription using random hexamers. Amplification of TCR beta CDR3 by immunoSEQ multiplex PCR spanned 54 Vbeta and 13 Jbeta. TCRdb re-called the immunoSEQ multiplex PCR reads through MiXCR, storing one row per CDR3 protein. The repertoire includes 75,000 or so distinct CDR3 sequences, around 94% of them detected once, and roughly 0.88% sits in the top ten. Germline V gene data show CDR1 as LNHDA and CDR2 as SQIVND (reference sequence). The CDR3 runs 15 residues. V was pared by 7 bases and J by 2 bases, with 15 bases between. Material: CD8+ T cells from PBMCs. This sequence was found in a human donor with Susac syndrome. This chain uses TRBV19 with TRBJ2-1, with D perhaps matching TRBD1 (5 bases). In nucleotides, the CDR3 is TGTGCCAGTACATTCGCAGGGAATACCTACAATGAGCAGTTCTTC. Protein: CASTFAGNTYNEQFF.